This T cell receptor beta chain appears in the sequencing data of a study of T cell responses to AZD1222 COVID-19 vaccine. Trimming took 1 base from V and 7 from J; bases not matched to a gene: 2. The CDR3 totals 15 residues. The germline gives CDR1 SGHTA, CDR2 FQGNSA. Study outcomes and limitations: The study found Spike-specific TCR breadth and depth rose after two AZD1222 doses. The study found vaccine-associated CD4 TCRs spanning spike, dominant at 160-218 and 743-854. Donors in the cohort were predominantly white British and more often female, and clonal diversity was possibly underestimated.

Sequencing used immunoSEQ multiplex PCR; TCRdb keeps in-frame clones, though not all of them. Of 150,000 to 180,000 clones in the sample, 88% are singletons; the top ten hold less than 3.5%. A remark on this clone: What it binds is not known.

This specimen was peripheral blood, taken on day 0 of AZD1222 vaccination. The sequence was collected from an adult in good health. V gene TRBV7-2 combines with J gene TRBJ2-2; 11 bases line up with TRBD2. CDR3 loop: CASSLVTSGGGELFF. CDR3 DNA: TGTGCCAGCAGCTTAGTAACTAGCGGGGGCGGGGAGCTGTTTTTT. The variable domain in full, with the rest retrieved from reference TRBV7-2 and TRBJ2-2, is GAGVSQSPSNKVTEKGKDVELRCDPISGHTALYWYRQSLGQGLEFLIYFQGNSAPDKSGLPSDRFSAERTGGSVSTLTIQRTQQEDSAVYLCASSLVTSGGGELFFGEGSRLTVL.